Below are 29 T cell receptor beta chains sequenced from a single sample in a study of neurological immune-mediated disorders. TCRdb ran MiXCR on the 5' RACE reads and lists one entry per CDR3 protein. This table has tens of thousands of distinct CDR3 sequences, 3% to 3.5% appearing once. Material: PBMCs. These receptor sequences come from a man aged 40-49 years with multiple sclerosis.

This clonotype was detected many times. V is TRBV11-2 and J is TRBJ2-1; a weak D match, TRBD2 (6 bases). Trimming took 8 bases from V and 9 from J, leaving 17 bases between them. CDR1 SGHAT and CDR2 FQNNGV come from the germline V gene. The CDR3 length is 13 residues. The CDR3 here is CASSGGAYGEQFF. The CDR3 bases are TGTGCCAGCTCGGGCGGGGCATATGGTGAGCAGTTCTTC.

In this sample, this clonotype turned up many times. The chain joins TRBV20-1 to TRBJ2-1; 10 positions match TRBD2. The germline V gene has CDR1 DFQATT and CDR2 SNEGSKA (reference sequence). The CDR3 has 15 residues. Trimming took 5 bases from V and 7 from J; bases not matched to a gene: 11. CDR3 loop: CSAAWSGRAGNEQFF. The CDR3 DNA follows: TGCAGTGCTGCGTGGAGCGGGAGGGCCGGGAATGAGCAGTTCTTC.

This clonotype appeared many times. This CDR3 is CASSPGGLRTDTQYF. The CDR3, as DNA: TGCGCCAGCAGCCCTGGGGGACTCCGCACAGATACGCAGTATTTT. The chain couples TRBV5-1 to TRBJ2-3, with D possibly TRBD2 on 6 matching bases. Deletions cut 4 bases from V and 1 base from J, with 13 bases between. The CDR3 is made up of 15 amino acids. From germline, CDR1 is SGHRS and CDR2 YFSETQ.

This clonotype was detected ten times or more. The chain uses TRBV5-1 and TRBJ2-1; TRBD1 might be the D (5 bases). V lost 0 bases to trimming and J lost 4 bases, with 11 bases between them. This CDR3 is built from 15 residues. The germline V gene encodes CDR1 SGHRS and CDR2 YFSETQ. Here the CDR3 DNA reads TGCGCCAGCAGCTTGGATGAGACAGATTACAATGAGCAGTTCTTC. This translates into CASSLDETDYNEQFF. The full variable domain, rest sourced from reference TRBV5-1 and TRBJ2-1, is KAGVTQTPRYLIKTRGQQVTLSCSPISGHRSVSWYQQTPGQGLQFLFEYFSETQRNKGNFPGRFSGRQFSNSRSEMNVSTLELGDSALYLCASSLDETDYNEQFFGPGTRLTVL.

This clonotype showed up many times. The chain links TRBV7-2 to TRBJ2-5; no clear D gene. The germline CDR1 and CDR2 sequences are SGHTA and FQGNSA. CDR3 length: 14 residues. The V gene lost 5 bases and the J gene lost 2 bases, with 12 bases spanning the gap. This CDR3 is CASSPRRTQETQYF. CDR3 sequence (DNA): TGTGCCAGCAGCCCCCGACGTACTCAAGAGACCCAGTACTTC.

This clonotype has a count of ten or more. The chain recombines TRBV18 with TRBJ2-3, with D unclear. Germline assignment: CDR1 KGHSH and CDR2 LQKENI. This CDR3 is built from 15 residues. Trimming pared 0 bases from V and 0 bases from J, leaving 7 bases between. The DNA of the CDR3 is TGTGCCAGCTCACCACCTGGGGTTAGCACAGATACGCAGTATTTT. Residues: CASSPPGVSTDTQYF.

This clonotype was counted many times. The gene calls are TRBV5-1 and TRBJ1-1, with D perhaps matching TRBD1 (6 bases). V lost 4 bases to trimming and J lost 0 bases, with 16 bases between them. The CDR3 is made up of 16 amino acids. In germline, CDR1 is SGHRS, CDR2 YFSETQ. The CDR3 loop reads CASSLGQTTMNTEAFF. The CDR3 DNA is TGCGCCAGCAGCCTCGGACAGACTACCATGAACACTGAAGCTTTCTTT.

This clonotype was recorded many times. J is TRBJ2-2 and V is TRBV5-5, with D perhaps TRBD2 (6 bases). V was trimmed by 2 bases and J by 4 bases, leaving 12 bases between them. Germline lookup yields CDR1 SGHKS and CDR2 YYEKEE (reference sequence). The length of the CDR3 is 15 residues. Here the CDR3 DNA reads TGTGCCAGCAGCTTTGGGGGGTCGGTCACCGGGGAGCTGTTTTTT. Residues: CASSFGGSVTGELFF. Together with reference TRBV5-5 and TRBJ2-2, the CDR3 gives the full variable domain: DAGVTQSPTHLIKTRGQQVTLRCSPISGHKSVSWYQQVLGQGPQFIFQYYEKEERGRGNFPDRFSARQFPNYSSELNVNALLLGDSALYLCASSFGGSVTGELFFGEGSRLTVL.

At least ten counts were recorded for this clonotype. V is TRBV5-1 and J is TRBJ2-5, with 7 nucleotides matching TRBD2. This CDR3 is 14 amino acids long. The V and J ends lost 7 bases and 0 bases, in that order; junction bases with no gene match: 6. The germline CDR1 and CDR2 sequences are SGHRS and YFSETQ. This chain's CDR3 is CASGPGTNQETQYF. The CDR3 nucleotides read TGCGCCAGCGGCCCCGGGACTAACCAAGAGACCCAGTACTTC.

This clonotype was detected ten times or more. This rearrangement joins TRBV4-1 to TRBJ2-6; tentatively, D is TRBD2 (5 bases). Germline CDR1 is MGHRA and CDR2 is YSYEKL. The CDR3 is 16 amino acids. Deletions cut 2 bases from V and 3 bases from J, with 11 bases between. The CDR3 DNA sequence: TGCGCCAGCAGCCAACGCCGGGAAGGTGGGGCCAACGTCCTGACTTTC. It translates to CASSQRREGGANVLTF.

This clonotype was seen many times. The genes are TRBV5-1 and TRBJ2-1; 9 nucleotides agree with TRBD2. Looked up from germline, CDR1 is SGHRS and CDR2 is YFSETQ. CDR3 length equals 14 residues. The J segment lost 9 bases and the V segment lost 4 bases, leaving 8 bases of the junction unmatched. CDR3 amino acids: CASSVSGSLGEQFF. The CDR3 nucleotides are TGCGCCAGCAGCGTTAGCGGGAGCTTGGGTGAGCAGTTCTTC. Variable domain in full (rest from reference TRBV5-1 and TRBJ2-1): KAGVTQTPRYLIKTRGQQVTLSCSPISGHRSVSWYQQTPGQGLQFLFEYFSETQRNKGNFPGRFSGRQFSNSRSEMNVSTLELGDSALYLCASSVSGSLGEQFFGPGTRLTVL.

This clonotype has a count of ten or more. The CDR3 coding sequence is TGTGCCAGCACCTACCATGTTGACTATGGCTACACCTTC. Residues: CASTYHVDYGYTF. The chain is built from TRBV12-3 or TRBV12-4 and TRBJ1-2, with D unresolved. V was shortened by 7 bases and J by 3 bases, with 12 bases between the two germline ends. The CDR3 spans 13 residues.

In this sample, this clonotype turned up many times. The rearrangement uses TRBV7-6 and TRBJ2-5, with 9 bases aligning to TRBD2. Germline CDR1 is SGHVS and CDR2 is FNYEAQ. With 5 bases clipped from V and 5 bases from J, the junction kept 18 bases outside the gene matches. The CDR3 has 18 amino acids. As DNA, the CDR3 is TGTGCCAGCAGCCAACCCGGGACTAGCAACTACGTTCGGGAGACCCAGTACTTC. Protein: CASSQPGTSNYVRETQYF.

The chain combines TRBV18 with TRBJ1-2; no reliable D call. This CDR3 region has 14 residues. CDR1 and CDR2 from the germline V gene are KGHSH and LQKENI. V was shortened by 4 bases and J by 5 bases, with 14 bases between the two germline ends. The chain's CDR3 is CASSLMEGPYGYTF. The CDR3 DNA sequence: TGTGCCAGCTCACTTATGGAAGGCCCGTATGGCTACACCTTC.

This clonotype appeared a few times. This sequence may be a read error, since a much larger clone differs from it by one base. This chain joins TRBV5-1 and TRBJ1-5, with 7 bases that match TRBD1. The J call may be wrong; the DNA end is better matched by TRBJ2-3. The CDR3 totals 14 residues. Germline V gene sequence: CDR1 SGHRS, CDR2 YFSETQ. CDR3 DNA: TGCGCCAGCAGCTCCGGCGGGTCGGGACAGCCCCAGTATTTT. The encoded protein is CASSSGGSGQPQYF.

A word on this clonotype: A much larger clone is a single base away; this may be a read error. The gene calls are TRBV7-2 and TRBJ1-1, with D unresolved. CDR3 size: 12 residues. CDR1 is SGHTA, CDR2 FQGNSA, per germline. CDR3 sequence: CASRLEGWSAFF. The CDR3 coding sequence is TGTGCCAGCAGGTTAGAGGGATGGAGTGCTTTCTTT.

Only a few counts were recorded for this clonotype. A read error is possible here, since a much larger clone lies one base away. V gene TRBV20-1 combines with J gene TRBJ1-1; 7 nucleotides agree with TRBD1. Germline CDR1 is DFQATT and CDR2 is SNEGSKA (reference sequence). V shed 4 bases, J shed 3 bases, and the junction held 8 bases outside the gene matches. This CDR3 region has 14 residues. The CDR3 is CSAKTQGRDTEAFF. CDR3 DNA: TGCAGTGCTAAGACACAGGGGAGGGACACTGAAGCTTTCTTT.

This clonotype has at least ten counts. This chain joins TRBV24-1 and TRBJ2-1; 8 bases match TRBD1. The J segment lost 0 bases and the V segment lost 4 bases, leaving 13 bases of the junction unmatched. CDR1 and CDR2 (germline): KGHDR, SFDVKD. The CDR3 contains 19 residues. The CDR3 loop is CATSDSSPRQGPSYNEQFF. CDR3 sequence (DNA): TGTGCCACCAGTGACTCAAGCCCCCGACAGGGGCCCTCCTACAATGAGCAGTTCTTC.

Note on this clonotype: A read error may produce the germline difference seen at one junction end. The chain couples TRBV5-1 to TRBJ2-3; D is undetermined. Germline CDR1 is SGHRS and CDR2 is YFSETQ. This CDR3 is 11 amino acids long. The CDR3 DNA follows: TGCGCCAGCAGCTTCACATATACGCAGTATTTT. This sequence encodes CASSFTYTQYF.

This chain connects TRBV6-6 to TRBJ2-7; 10 bases are a match to TRBD1. CDR1 MNHNY and CDR2 SVGAGI come from the germline V gene (reference sequence). The CDR3 contains 18 residues. Trimming at V came to 6 bases and at J to 5 bases, leaving 19 bases not matched to a gene. The CDR3 protein is CASREDRGNRGRPDEQYF. The CDR3 nucleotides are TGTGCCAGCAGGGAGGACAGGGGGAATCGCGGGAGACCCGACGAGCAGTACTTC.

The table lists this clonotype with many counts. The rearrangement links TRBV7-2 to TRBJ2-1; 14 bases are shared with TRBD2. CDR1 and CDR2 from the germline V gene are SGHTA and FQGNSA. The trim removed 4 bases at V and 9 bases at J, leaving 2 bases unmatched. The CDR3 is 14 amino acids. CDR3 DNA: TGTGCCAGCAGCTCCGGACTAGCGGGAGGTGAGCAGTTCTTC. Translated: CASSSGLAGGEQFF.

This clonotype was recorded many times. The J gene is TRBJ2-1, the V gene TRBV7-3; unclear D gene. Trimming cost V 5 bases and J 12 bases, with 17 bases left between them. The CDR3 contains 13 residues. Germline CDR1 and CDR2: SGHTA and FQGTGA. In nucleotides, the CDR3 is TGTGCCAGCAGCCCCGGTGGCCCGACGAGGCAGTTCTTC. Amino acids: CASSPGGPTRQFF.

This clonotype was recorded many times. The chain uses TRBV5-6 and TRBJ2-2, with 7 bases matching TRBD1. The V gene's germline CDR1 is SGHDT and CDR2 YYEEEE. J was trimmed by 0 bases and V by 4 bases; bases with no gene match: 6. The CDR3 loop spans 16 amino acids. CDR3 nucleotide sequence: TGTGCCAGCAGCCAGGGACAGTTAGCGAACACCGGGGAGCTGTTTTTT. Amino acids: CASSQGQLANTGELFF.

This clonotype was counted at least ten times. The chain joins TRBV20-1 to TRBJ1-2, with D perhaps TRBD1 (5 bases). This CDR3 has 19 residues. Germline V gives CDR1 DFQATT, CDR2 SNEGSKA (reference sequence). V shed 1 base and J shed 3 bases, with 27 bases lying between them. CDR3 amino acids: CSARVNAGQGQREYYGYTF. The CDR3 DNA sequence: TGCAGTGCTAGAGTAAACGCGGGGCAGGGTCAAAGGGAATACTATGGCTACACCTTC.

This clonotype was seen repeatedly, ten times or more. The rearrangement links TRBV4-2 to TRBJ2-1; 7 nucleotides agree with TRBD1. The V gene's germline CDR1 is LGHNA and CDR2 YNFKEQ. Losses at the gene ends were 4 bases for V and 0 bases for J; bases not matched to a gene: 6. There are 16 residues in the CDR3. The CDR3 protein is CASSLGQASSYNEQFF. CDR3 sequence (DNA): TGTGCCAGCAGCCTCGGACAGGCTAGCTCCTACAATGAGCAGTTCTTC.

Comment on this clonotype: A single base separates this from a much larger clone, so it may be a read error. The genes are TRBV5-1 and TRBJ2-3; weak D call: TRBD1 (6 bases). The CDR3 loop spans 14 amino acids. The germline V gene has CDR1 SGHRS and CDR2 YFSETQ. This CDR3 is CARSSLTGSDTQYF. The CDR3 DNA reads as TGCGCCAGAAGCTCACTAACAGGGTCTGATACGCAGTATTTT.

This clonotype showed up many times. The CDR3 DNA reads TGCAGTGCTAGAGATAGGACAGGGGTCACTGAAGCTTTCTTT. Translation gives CSARDRTGVTEAFF. The chain links TRBV20-1 to TRBJ1-1; 9 positions match TRBD1. Germline lookup yields CDR1 DFQATT and CDR2 SNEGSKA (reference sequence). CDR3 size: 14 residues. J gave up 4 bases and V 0 bases, and 3 bases lay outside the gene matches.

With regard to this clonotype: Being one base from a much bigger clone, this may be a read error. V gene TRBV7-2 combines with J gene TRBJ2-5, with D possibly called TRBD1 or TRBD2 (5 bases each). The germline V gene encodes CDR1 SGHTA and CDR2 FQGNSA. The CDR3 loop spans 15 amino acids. The chain's CDR3 is CVSSATGTLGETQYF. CDR3 DNA: TGTGTCAGCAGCGCTACCGGGACCCTGGGAGAGACCCAGTACTTC.

This clonotype was observed many times. The genes are TRBV20-1 and TRBJ1-2; the D is unclear. CDR1 DFQATT and CDR2 SNEGSKA come from the germline V gene (reference sequence). CDR3 length equals 11 residues. V lost 1 base, J lost 5 bases, and 5 bases lay in between. The CDR3 loop reads CSARVRYGYTF. CDR3 in DNA: TGCAGTGCTAGAGTCCGGTATGGCTACACCTTC.